This T cell receptor (beta chain) comes out of a study of OX40 agonist ivuxolimab in advanced cancers. The study in broad terms: Ivuxolimab was an agonistic, fully human IgG2 monoclonal antibody directed against OX40 (CD134), a costimulatory receptor. Of the 52 patients in dose escalation, around 20 had hepatocellular carcinoma, approximately 15 had melanoma, 9 had renal cell carcinoma and 9 had head and neck cancer. Prior anti-PD-1, anti-PD-L1 or anti-CTLA-4 therapy was permitted, and 30% to 50% of dose-escalation patients had received checkpoint inhibitors. The purpose of peripheral TCRbeta sequencing was to test whether ivuxolimab changed TCR sequence diversity and led to clonal T-cell expansion. Partial responses were achieved by three dose-escalation patients, of whom one had hepatocellular carcinoma and two had cutaneous melanoma. Intravenous ivuxolimab was administered to patients every 2 weeks at six dose levels: 0.01, 0.1, 0.3, 1.5, 3 and 10 mg/kg. In the dose-escalation cohort, around four fifths of patients were male, and the mean age was roughly 60 years, with a range of 23 to 79. The monotherapy dose-escalation portion (N = 52 patients) of the phase I ivuxolimab trial is reported in the paper. Findings and caveats that apply to the study as a whole: After ivuxolimab, CD8+ T cells had more expanded clones than CD4+ T cells on average. In the 0.1-3.0 mg/kg groups, partial responders had among the lowest normalized peripheral clonal expansion, particularly in CD8+ T cells. Low levels of normalized T-cell clonal expansion were also shown by some nonresponding patients. Antigen specificity was not determined for the clonally expanded peripheral T cells. At doses of 0.1 to 3.0 mg/kg, clonal expansion of both CD4+ and CD8+ T cells in blood was seen between baseline and week 6.

For sequencing of the TCRbeta CDR3 region, genomic DNA was extracted from the sorted cells. The immunoSEQ Assay was used for sequencing of TCRbeta CDR3 regions. Held by TCRdb, this immuneACCESS table contains in-frame sequences only and omits some clones. Under half of the omission traces to an unresolved V gene where checked; the cause of the rest is unknown. The sample records roughly 41,000 clones, 85% to 90% of which are singletons. About 2.4% of the sample rests with the top ten. V loses 4 bases, J loses 0 bases, and the germline ends lie 9 bases apart. From the cysteine through the phenylalanine, the CDR3 covers 13 amino acids. Of all the DNA, just the CDR3 is kept, 39 bases in frame from base 1. The germline V gene (reference sequence) gives CDR1 as GTSNPN and CDR2 as SVGIG. The trial excluded patients who had a history of autoimmune disease or who were on systemic immunosuppression. Peripheral blood for TCR sequencing was collected from all dose cohorts at baseline, on cycle 4 day 1, and on cycle 7 day 1. Samples came from an open-label, multicenter, first-in-human phase I dose-escalation trial of ivuxolimab. Adults with locally advanced or metastatic head and neck squamous cell, hepatocellular, melanoma or renal cell carcinoma were enrolled in the trial. Before TCR sequencing, CD4+ T cells and CD8+ T cells were sorted from peripheral blood as separate populations.

Worth noting for this clone: The antigen it recognizes is unknown. No much larger clone exists at a distance of one base, and base qualities are not known.

The sequence was collected from an adult with an advanced solid tumor such as melanoma, head and neck, liver or kidney cancer. The material sequenced was CD4+ or CD8+ T cells sorted from blood, taken in a trial of the OX40 agonist ivuxolimab. The rearranged segments are TRBV30 and TRBJ1-2, with a tentative D gene TRBD1 over 5 matching bases. The sequenced DNA: TGTGCCTGGACGGGGGTATCTAACTATGGCTACACCTTC. The resulting protein is CAWTGVSNYGYTF.